This record looks at one T cell receptor (beta chain) sequence and its context. Its cognate antigen has yet to be identified. Base qualities are missing; no much larger clone stands one base away. This record comes from a study of control samples from healthy donors and cancer patients (dated by TCRdb to about 2020). Receptor libraries were prepared by the immunoSEQ multiplex PCR assay. TCRdb's version of the immuneACCESS table is confined to in-frame rearrangements and falls short of the full clone set. An unresolved V gene accounts for under half of the shortfall where checked; the remainder is of unknown origin. The sample includes approximately 120,000 clones, with just over 90% observed a single time. The biggest ten clones account for about 4.7% of the sample. The origin of this receptor is a human donor in good health. The donor label of this sample is uncertain. The sequenced sample was blood.

CDR3 region: CASSMFNQGSNTEAFF. The base sequence is TGTGCCAGTAGTATGTTCAATCAGGGGTCGAACACTGAAGCTTTCTTT. The rearranged segments are TRBV19 and TRBJ1-1; possibly the D gene is TRBD1, per 6 matching bases. The CDR3 contains 16 residues, cysteine and phenylalanine counted. Only the CDR3 region is kept as DNA, spanning 48 bases read in frame from base 1. V loses 3 bases, J loses 1 base, and the germline ends lie 15 bases apart. The germline V gene encodes CDR1 LNHDA and CDR2 SQIVND (reference sequence).